The 22 T cell receptor beta chains reported below all come from one sample, sequenced in a study of T cell changes during pregnancy in multiple sclerosis. The assay was immunoSEQ multiplex PCR, and TCRdb's table has in-frame clones only and misses some. The sample contains just under 80,000 clones, 90% to 95% of which appear only once. The input for sequencing was peripheral blood, taken in the first trimester of pregnancy. These receptors all come from a female donor with multiple sclerosis, enrolled in a pregnancy study.

The rearrangement joins TRBV7-2 to TRBJ2-3; 14 nucleotides match TRBD2. The CDR3 has 17 amino acids. Germline V gene sequence: CDR1 SGHTA, CDR2 FQGNSA. After removal of 0 bases from V and 6 bases from J, the junction contained 5 bases not matched to a gene. The CDR3 nucleotides read TGTGCCAGCAGCTTAGCGACTAGCGGGGGGGCGAGGGATACGCAGTATTTT. This gives the protein CASSLATSGGARDTQYF.

The chain couples TRBV5-5 to TRBJ2-7; 11 bases match TRBD1. The CDR3 runs to 16 residues. The germline CDR1 and CDR2 sequences are SGHKS and YYEKEE (reference sequence). V dropped 2 bases and J dropped 1; count of bases not matched to a gene: 5. The CDR3 DNA follows: TGTGCCAGCAGCTTCCACGGGACAGGGGGGTCCTACGAGCAGTACTTC. Residues: CASSFHGTGGSYEQYF.

CDR3 residues: CASTDQTSGSSEQYF. Here the CDR3 DNA reads TGTGCCAGCACCGACCAAACTAGCGGGAGTTCCGAGCAGTACTTC. V and J are TRBV7-2 and TRBJ2-7, with 11 bases that match TRBD2. This CDR3 is built from 15 residues. Germline lookup yields CDR1 SGHTA and CDR2 FQGNSA. V shed 7 bases and J 6 bases; nucleotides not matched to a gene: 11.

The chain uses TRBV10-1 and TRBJ1-1; D not resolved. This CDR3 is built from 14 residues. V lost 3 bases, J lost 0 bases, and 8 bases lay in between. CDR1 is WNHNN and CDR2 is SYGVQD in the germline V gene (reference sequence). CDR3 DNA sequence: TGCGCCAGCAGTGAATCGAGTATGAACACTGAAGCTTTCTTT. Translating gives CASSESSMNTEAFF.

The chain has TRBV28 and TRBJ1-5; the match to TRBD1 covers 10 bases. Germline V gene lookup returns CDR1 MDHEN and CDR2 SYDVKM. The CDR3 consists of 18 residues. Germline trimming cut 2 bases from V and 5 bases from J; bases unmatched to any gene: 12. The CDR3: CASSLAPSGTGAYQPQHF. The CDR3 DNA follows: TGTGCCAGCAGTTTAGCCCCCTCCGGGACAGGGGCATATCAGCCCCAGCATTTT.

The J gene is TRBJ2-7, the V gene TRBV25-1; 11 positions match TRBD1. Trimming removed 5 bases from V and 3 bases from J; junction bases left unmatched: 9. Germline CDR1 is MGHDK and CDR2 is SYGVNS. CDR3 length: 16 residues. This chain's CDR3 is CASSSWGTGGFYEQYF. The DNA for the CDR3 is TGTGCCAGCAGTTCCTGGGGGACAGGGGGTTTCTACGAGCAGTACTTC.

V usage is TRBV27 and J usage is TRBJ1-5; D unresolved. This CDR3 is 15 amino acids long. Looked up from germline, CDR1 is MNHEY and CDR2 is SMNVEV (reference sequence). V lost 0 bases, J lost 4 bases, and 10 bases lay in between. The chain's CDR3 is CASSLSGGPNQPQHF. As DNA, the CDR3 is TGTGCCAGCAGTTTATCGGGAGGGCCGAATCAGCCCCAGCATTTT.

The CDR3 DNA reads as TGTGCCAGCAGCTTAAGCCCGGGAGGCCTGCGGGTGGGGCTTGAGCAGTACTTC. As protein: CASSLSPGGLRVGLEQYF. This rearrangement joins TRBV7-6 to TRBJ2-7; 7 nucleotides match TRBD2. Germline lookup yields CDR1 SGHVS and CDR2 FNYEAQ. The CDR3 is made up of 18 amino acids. V lost 2 bases, J lost 7 bases, and 20 bases stayed unmatched.

This clone was seen once. The chain couples TRBV25-1 to TRBJ2-1; D possibly corresponds to TRBD1 (6 bases). The germline V and J ends were trimmed by 4 bases and 7 bases, with 20 bases remaining between them. The CDR3 has 16 residues. From germline, CDR1 is MGHDK and CDR2 SYGVNS. The CDR3 spells CASSVTRGMSLNEQFF. CDR3 bases: TGTGCCAGCAGTGTCACCAGGGGAATGTCCCTTAATGAGCAGTTCTTC.

The chain employs TRBV2 and TRBJ1-1; 7 nucleotides agree with TRBD1. The CDR3 contains 13 residues. After removal of 3 bases from V and 8 bases from J, the junction contained 6 bases not matched to a gene. Germline lookup yields CDR1 SNHLY and CDR2 FYNNEI. As DNA, the CDR3 is TGTGCCAGCAGTGATGACAGGGCTGCAGAAGCTTTCTTT. Its protein is CASSDDRAAEAFF.

The rearrangement joins TRBV6-6 to TRBJ2-7; D is unresolved. Germline assignment: CDR1 MNHNY and CDR2 SVGAGI (reference sequence). Trimming pared 8 bases from V and 2 bases from J, leaving 10 bases between. This CDR3 comprises 12 residues. The CDR3 DNA follows: TGTGCCAGCGGAGCTAATACCTACGAGCAGTACTTC. Translating it yields CASGANTYEQYF.

This sequence joins TRBV12-5 and TRBJ1-1, with D perhaps TRBD1 (6 bases). V was cut by 5 bases and J by 4 bases, with 11 bases left in between. From germline, CDR1 is LGHNT and CDR2 FRNRAP. CDR3 length equals 13 residues. CDR3 in amino acids: CASGATGSTEAFF. CDR3 coding DNA: TGTGCTAGTGGTGCAACAGGGAGCACTGAAGCTTTCTTT.

V and J are TRBV28 and TRBJ2-1; TRBD2 matches at 16 bases. Losses at the gene ends were 5 bases for V and 10 bases for J; bases not matched to a gene: 8. Germline values: CDR1 MDHEN, CDR2 SYDVKM. CDR3 length: 16 residues. The CDR3 nucleotides are TGTGCCAGCAGTGCCGGGACTAGCGGGAGGGCCGGGGAGCAGTTCTTC. It is translated as CASSAGTSGRAGEQFF.

This sequence joins TRBV4-1 and TRBJ2-5; tentative D call: TRBD2 (6 bases). This CDR3 is 17 amino acids long. Germline CDR1 is MGHRA and CDR2 is YSYEKL. Trimming took 0 bases from V and 2 from J, leaving 16 bases between them. CDR3 in amino acids: CASSQERAAGIQETQYF. CDR3 nucleotides: TGCGCCAGCAGCCAAGAGAGGGCGGCGGGGATTCAAGAGACCCAGTACTTC.

This chain connects TRBV28 to TRBJ1-2; D not certain. CDR1 and CDR2 from the germline V gene are MDHEN and SYDVKM. Deletions cut 6 bases from V and 2 bases from J, with 4 bases between. This CDR3 contains 11 residues. Written as DNA, the CDR3 is TGTGCCAGCAGGCAGAACTATGGCTACACCTTC. Its protein product is CASRQNYGYTF.

This chain connects TRBV28 to TRBJ2-2; 8 nucleotides agree with TRBD1. The CDR3 has 14 amino acids. The V gene's germline CDR1 is MDHEN and CDR2 SYDVKM. The V gene end was trimmed by 2 bases and the J gene end by 7 bases; junction bases not matched to a gene: 3. CDR3 bases: TGTGCCAGCAGTTTAACAGGGGGAATCGGGGAGCTGTTTTTT. This codes for CASSLTGGIGELFF.

CDR3 sequence: CASSPLAPKVITDTQYF. The DNA of the CDR3 is TGTGCCAGCAGCCCCTTAGCGCCTAAGGTTATTACAGATACGCAGTATTTT. The chain recombines TRBV14 with TRBJ2-3, with TRBD2 as a possible D gene (5 bases). The CDR3 has 17 residues. The V gene lost 4 bases and the J gene lost 3 bases, with 20 bases spanning the gap. Germline V gene sequence: CDR1 SGHDN, CDR2 FVKESK.

The chain uses TRBV4-2 and TRBJ1-2; the D gene is possibly TRBD1 (6 bases). The CDR3 totals 16 residues. Germline V gene sequence: CDR1 LGHNA, CDR2 YNFKEQ. Trimming pared 0 bases from V and 1 base from J, leaving 12 bases between. CDR3 region: CASSQEGTTRNYGYTF. The CDR3 region has the DNA TGTGCCAGCAGCCAAGAAGGGACAACGCGTAACTATGGCTACACCTTC.

CDR3 in DNA: TGCGCCAGCAGCTTGGACGGACAGGCAGTCTATGGCTACACCTTC. Protein sequence: CASSLDGQAVYGYTF. The chain combines TRBV5-1 with TRBJ1-2, with 7 positions matching TRBD1. CDR1 is SGHRS, CDR2 YFSETQ, per germline. Trimming cost V 0 bases and J 4 bases; bases outside gene matches: 6. There are 15 residues in the CDR3.

The chain has TRBV15 and TRBJ2-2; 7 bases map to TRBD1. Germline V gives CDR1 LNHNV, CDR2 YYDKDF (reference sequence). The CDR3 spans 16 residues. J gave up 6 bases and V 5 bases, and 12 bases lay outside the gene matches. The CDR3 nucleotides read TGTGCCACCAGCCGACGGGACAGTAGGCTCGCCGGGGAGCTGTTTTTT. The encoded protein is CATSRRDSRLAGELFF.

V gene TRBV18 combines with J gene TRBJ2-7; 9 bases map to TRBD1. CDR1 and CDR2 from the germline V gene are KGHSH and LQKENI. The V and J ends lost 6 bases and 6 bases, in that order; junction bases with no gene match: 9. The CDR3 has 14 amino acids. The CDR3 is CASSPGQGEAEQYF. In nucleotides, the CDR3 is TGTGCCAGCTCGCCGGGACAGGGTGAGGCCGAGCAGTACTTC.

The chain uses TRBV21-1 and TRBJ2-7; the table gives TRBD1 as D, unverified against the DNA. TRBV21-1 is an annotated pseudogene. This CDR3 comprises 15 residues. The CDR3 nucleotides read TGTGCCAGCAGCGACACCGGGACAGGGAACTACGAGCAGTACTTC. Translated, it gives CASSDTGTGNYEQYF.